The T cell receptor (beta chain) described here comes from a study of regulatory T cells in long-lasting Graves disease. Arm-PCR of CDR3 regions and iRepertoire HTBI primers were the basis on which TCR beta libraries were built. TCRdb redid the calling of the multiplex PCR reads with MiXCR, one entry per CDR3 protein. This table has hundreds of thousands of distinct CDR3 sequences, roughly 14% appearing once. This CDR3 is 17 amino acids long. Trimming took 2 bases from V and 8 from J; bases not matched to a gene: 13. This sample's time point: newly diagnosed GD, antithyroid drugs for less than 3 months. PBMCs provided the RNA from which the TCR library was made. This clonotype was seen repeatedly, ten times or more. These data also featured in a second study, about T cells in Graves' hyperthyroidism and ophthalmopathy. That report notes: HTBI primers drove first-round RT-PCR of the TCR CDR3. Clonotypes that were expanded in thyroid above 0.001 mostly appeared in blood too.

This clonotype originated in a man between 25 and 39 years old with Graves disease. The chain links TRBV12-3 or TRBV12-4 to TRBJ2-1, with 9 bases lining up with TRBD2. This specimen consisted of peripheral blood mononuclear cells (PBMCs), obtained at new diagnosis, from a patient treated with antithyroid drugs. The CDR3 spells CASSLRLAGVAADEQFF. The CDR3 DNA is TGTGCCAGCAGTTTAAGATTAGCGGGAGTTGCTGCGGATGAGCAGTTCTTC.